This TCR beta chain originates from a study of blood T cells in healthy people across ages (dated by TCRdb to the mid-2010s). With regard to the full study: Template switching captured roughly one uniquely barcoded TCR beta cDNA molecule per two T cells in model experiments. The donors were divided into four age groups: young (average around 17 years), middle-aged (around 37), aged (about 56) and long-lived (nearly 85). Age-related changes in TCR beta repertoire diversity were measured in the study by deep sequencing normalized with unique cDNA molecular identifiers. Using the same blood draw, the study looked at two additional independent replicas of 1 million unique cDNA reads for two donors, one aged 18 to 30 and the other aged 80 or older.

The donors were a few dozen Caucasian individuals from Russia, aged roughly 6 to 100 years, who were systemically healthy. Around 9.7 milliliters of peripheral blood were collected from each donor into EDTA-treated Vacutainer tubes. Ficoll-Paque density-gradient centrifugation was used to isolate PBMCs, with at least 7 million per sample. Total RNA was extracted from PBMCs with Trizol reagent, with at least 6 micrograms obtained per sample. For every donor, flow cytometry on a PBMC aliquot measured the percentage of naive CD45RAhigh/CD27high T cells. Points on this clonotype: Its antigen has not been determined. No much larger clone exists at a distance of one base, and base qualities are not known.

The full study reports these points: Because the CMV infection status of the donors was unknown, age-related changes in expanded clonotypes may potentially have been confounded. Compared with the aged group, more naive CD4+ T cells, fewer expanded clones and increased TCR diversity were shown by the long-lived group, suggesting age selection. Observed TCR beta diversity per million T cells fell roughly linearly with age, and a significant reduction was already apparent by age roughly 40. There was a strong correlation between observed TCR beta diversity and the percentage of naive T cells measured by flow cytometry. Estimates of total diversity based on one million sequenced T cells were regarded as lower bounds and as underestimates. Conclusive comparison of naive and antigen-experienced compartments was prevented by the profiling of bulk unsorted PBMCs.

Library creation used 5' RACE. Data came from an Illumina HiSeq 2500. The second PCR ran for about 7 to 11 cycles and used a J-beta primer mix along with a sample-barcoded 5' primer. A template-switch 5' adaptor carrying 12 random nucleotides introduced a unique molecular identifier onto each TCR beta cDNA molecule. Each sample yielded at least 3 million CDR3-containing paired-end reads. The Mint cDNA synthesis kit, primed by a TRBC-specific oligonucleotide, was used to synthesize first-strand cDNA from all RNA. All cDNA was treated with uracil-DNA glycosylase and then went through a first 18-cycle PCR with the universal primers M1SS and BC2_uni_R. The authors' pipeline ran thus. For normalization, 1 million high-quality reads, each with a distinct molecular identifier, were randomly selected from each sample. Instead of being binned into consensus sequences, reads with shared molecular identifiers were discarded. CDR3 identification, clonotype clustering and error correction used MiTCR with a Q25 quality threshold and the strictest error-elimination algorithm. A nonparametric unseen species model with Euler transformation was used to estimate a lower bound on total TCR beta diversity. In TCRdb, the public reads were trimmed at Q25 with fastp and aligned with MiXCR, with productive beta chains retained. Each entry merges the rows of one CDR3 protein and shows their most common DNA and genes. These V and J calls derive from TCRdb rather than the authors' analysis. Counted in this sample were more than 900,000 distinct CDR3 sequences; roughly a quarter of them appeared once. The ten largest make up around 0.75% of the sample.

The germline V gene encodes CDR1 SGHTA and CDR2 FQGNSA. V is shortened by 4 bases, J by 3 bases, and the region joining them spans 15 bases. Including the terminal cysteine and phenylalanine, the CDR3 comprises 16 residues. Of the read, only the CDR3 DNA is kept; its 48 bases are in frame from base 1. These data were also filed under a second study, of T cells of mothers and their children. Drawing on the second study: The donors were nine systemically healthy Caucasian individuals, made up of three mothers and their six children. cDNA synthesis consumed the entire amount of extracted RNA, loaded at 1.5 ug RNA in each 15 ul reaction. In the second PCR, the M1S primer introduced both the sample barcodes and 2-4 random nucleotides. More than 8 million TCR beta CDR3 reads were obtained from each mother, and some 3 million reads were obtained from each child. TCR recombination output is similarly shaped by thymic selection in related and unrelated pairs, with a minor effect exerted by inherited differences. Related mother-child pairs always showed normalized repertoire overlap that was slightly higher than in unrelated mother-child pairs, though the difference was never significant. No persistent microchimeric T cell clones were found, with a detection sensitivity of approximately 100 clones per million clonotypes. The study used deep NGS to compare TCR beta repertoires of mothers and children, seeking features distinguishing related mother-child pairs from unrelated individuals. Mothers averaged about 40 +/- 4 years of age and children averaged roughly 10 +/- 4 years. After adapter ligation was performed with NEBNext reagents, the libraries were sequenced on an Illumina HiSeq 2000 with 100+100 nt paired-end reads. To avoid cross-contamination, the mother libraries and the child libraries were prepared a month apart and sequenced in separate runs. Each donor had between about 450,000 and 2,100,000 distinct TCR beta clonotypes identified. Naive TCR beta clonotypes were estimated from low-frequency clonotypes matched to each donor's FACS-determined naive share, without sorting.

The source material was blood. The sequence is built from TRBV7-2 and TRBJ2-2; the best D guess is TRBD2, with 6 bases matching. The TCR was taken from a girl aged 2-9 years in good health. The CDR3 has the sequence CASSSRLGLYTGELFF. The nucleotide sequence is TGTGCCAGCAGCTCACGTCTGGGACTCTACACCGGGGAGCTGTTTTTT.